The rows below give T cell receptor beta chains drawn from one sample of a study of blood T cells in healthy people across ages. Each CDR3 protein gets one entry after TCRdb re-called the 5' RACE reads with MiXCR. The repertoire consists of some 1.7 million distinct CDR3 sequences, with roughly 27% occurring once and the leading ten covering about 8%. Sequencing input: blood. The receptors were sampled from a woman in her twenties or thirties in good health. Both conserved end residues are part of each CDR3. The D gene is left open where the match is weak. Size values are once, few and many counts, or a class for expanded clones, and some rows have none.

CASSFRASTDTQYF | TGCGCCAGCAGCTTTAGAGCAAGCACAGATACGCAGTATTTT | TRBV5-1 | NA | NA | 14 | TRBJ2-3
CSARDIGGGSWEQYF | TGCAGTGCTAGAGATATTGGGGGAGGGTCGTGGGAGCAGTACTTC | TRBV20-1 | TRBD2 | many | 15 | TRBJ2-7
CASSPEQGPGFGYTF | TGTGCCAGCAGCCCCGAACAGGGGCCCGGTTTTGGCTACACCTTC | TRBV14 | TRBD1 | NA | 15 | TRBJ1-2
CSAFRLAGGPDTQYF | TGCAGTGCTTTTCGTCTAGCGGGGGGGCCAGATACGCAGTATTTT | TRBV20-1 | TRBD2 | few | 15 | TRBJ2-3
CASSLEGLAGRIPGETQYF | TGCGCCAGCAGCTTGGAAGGGTTAGCGGGGCGCATTCCGGGGGAGACCCAGTACTTC | TRBV5-1 | TRBD2 | NA | 19 | TRBJ2-5
CSARDLRENEQYF | TGCAGTGCTAGAGATCTCAGGGAAAACGAGCAGTACTTC | TRBV20-1 | NA | many | 13 | TRBJ2-7
CASSVAGRAFYNEQFF | TGTGCCAGCAGCGTAGCGGGCAGGGCCTTCTACAATGAGCAGTTCTTC | TRBV9 | NA | many | 16 | TRBJ2-1
CASSYPLSTDTQYF | TGTGCCAGCAGCTACCCGTTGAGCACAGATACGCAGTATTTT | TRBV7-9 | NA | few | 14 | TRBJ2-3
CSATLGGQFITF | TGCAGTGCTACCCTCGGCGGCCAGTTTATCACCTTC | TRBV20-1 | NA | NA | 12 | TRBJ1-2
CSAELLEIQYF | TGCAGTGCTGAGCTTCTGGAGATTCAGTACTTC | TRBV20-1 | NA | few | 11 | TRBJ2-7
CASSQEDFSYEQYF | TGTGCCAGCAGCCAAGAGGACTTCTCCTACGAGCAGTACTTC | TRBV3-1 | NA | NA | 14 | TRBJ2-7
CASSTSIDRANTEAFF | TGTGCCAGCAGTACCTCGATAGACAGGGCTAACACTGAAGCTTTCTTT | TRBV6-6 | TRBD1 | NA | 16 | TRBJ1-1
CASSLDREEDTQYF | TGTGCCAGCAGTCTAGACAGGGAGGAAGATACGCAGTATTTT | TRBV12-3/TRBV12-4 | NA | NA | 14 | TRBJ2-3
CASSGYNEKLFF | TGCGCCAGCAGCGGCTATAATGAAAAACTGTTTTTT | TRBV5-1 | NA | few | 12 | TRBJ1-4
CASSQEWIDNQPQHF | TGCGCCAGCAGCCAAGAGTGGATCGATAATCAGCCCCAGCATTTT | TRBV4-3 | NA | once | 15 | TRBJ1-5
CASSQDTGRINTQYF | TGCGCCAGCAGCCAAGATACGGGCCGAATTAATACGCAGTATTTT | TRBV4-1 | NA | NA | 15 | TRBJ2-3
CASSQFSDQPQHF | TGTGCCAGCAGCCAATTTTCCGATCAGCCCCAGCATTTT | TRBV7-9 | NA | few | 13 | TRBJ1-5
CSARDYQERETQYF | TGCAGTGCTCGGGACTACCAAGAACGGGAGACCCAGTACTTC | TRBV20-1 | TRBD2 | many | 14 | TRBJ2-5
CASSQDSGSWGDEQFF | TGCGCCAGCAGCCAAGATAGCGGGAGTTGGGGCGATGAGCAGTTCTTC | TRBV4-3 | TRBD2 | NA | 16 | TRBJ2-1
CASSRQNAGAGQPQHF | TGTGCCAGCAGCCGGCAGAACGCGGGCGCAGGGCAGCCCCAGCATTTT | TRBV12-3/TRBV12-4 | NA | NA | 16 | TRBJ1-5
CASSFATRKSNQPQHF | TGTGCCAGCAGTTTTGCCACCCGCAAGAGCAATCAGCCCCAGCATTTT | TRBV12-3/TRBV12-4 | NA | once | 16 | TRBJ1-5
CSARDRGRDRFRDTQYF | TGCAGTGCTAGAGATCGAGGCAGGGACAGGTTCCGGGATACGCAGTATTTT | TRBV20-1 | TRBD1 | few | 17 | TRBJ2-3
CASRSGQGQAYEQYF | TGTGCCAGCAGATCCGGACAGGGGCAAGCCTACGAGCAGTACTTC | TRBV6-2/TRBV6-3 | TRBD1 | NA | 15 | TRBJ2-7
CARKTEALGTSGTDTQYF | TGTGCCAGGAAGACAGAAGCTTTGGGGACATCCGGCACAGATACGCAGTATTTT | TRBV6-2/TRBV6-3 | NA | NA | 18 | TRBJ2-3
CASKLAERGDSDTQYF | TGTGCCAGCAAGCTGGCAGAGCGGGGGGACTCAGATACGCAGTATTTT | TRBV6-6 | TRBD2 | NA | 16 | TRBJ2-3
CAISVPVGGNEQYF | TGTGCCATCAGTGTCCCCGTGGGGGGAAATGAGCAGTACTTC | TRBV10-3 | NA | NA | 14 | TRBJ2-4
CASSGYLSSNHGYTF | TGTGCCAGCAGCGGATACCTATCCTCTAACCATGGCTACACCTTC | TRBV7-4 | NA | few | 15 | TRBJ1-2
CSVVDRGQLYEQYF | TGCAGCGTAGTTGACAGGGGGCAGCTCTACGAGCAGTACTTC | TRBV29-1 | TRBD1 | many | 14 | TRBJ2-7
CASSQLDRGQGNEQFF | TGTGCCAGCAGTCAACTTGACAGGGGGCAGGGGAATGAGCAGTTCTTC | TRBV2 | TRBD1 | NA | 16 | TRBJ2-1
CSVEDLLGSSTDTQYF | TGCAGCGTTGAAGATCTTCTGGGATCTAGCACAGATACGCAGTATTTT | TRBV29-1 | NA | many | 16 | TRBJ2-3
CASSPRVGTYEQYF | TGCGCCAGCAGCCCCCGTGTAGGGACCTACGAGCAGTACTTC | TRBV5-1 | NA | many | 14 | TRBJ2-7
CSAPVAETQYF | TGCAGTGCCCCCGTTGCAGAGACCCAGTACTTC | TRBV20-1 | NA | NA | 11 | TRBJ2-5
CASSPLPGGEQFF | TGTGCCAGCAGCCCACTCCCGGGGGGTGAGCAGTTCTTC | TRBV12-3/TRBV12-4 | TRBD2 | NA | 13 | TRBJ2-1
CASSFSSGELTGELFF | TGTGCCAGCAGCTTTAGTAGCGGGGAACTGACCGGGGAGCTGTTTTTT | TRBV5-5 | TRBD2 | NA | 16 | TRBJ2-2
CASSGPALAHQETQYF | TGTGCCAGCAGCGGGCCGGCACTAGCGCACCAAGAGACCCAGTACTTC | TRBV11-2 | TRBD2 | NA | 16 | TRBJ2-5
CASSGDRISTDTQYF | TGTGCCAGCAGCGGAGACCGGATTAGCACAGATACGCAGTATTTT | TRBV9 | NA | NA | 15 | TRBJ2-3
CASTLGEGFREAFF | TGTGCCAGCACCCTCGGCGAGGGGTTTCGGGAAGCTTTCTTT | TRBV3-1 | NA | few | 14 | TRBJ1-1
CACSYSTLTSSYEQYF | TGTGCCTGCAGTTACTCCACTCTGACTAGCTCCTACGAGCAGTACTTC | TRBV6-6 | NA | NA | 16 | TRBJ2-7
CASSLRISGGANEQFF | TGCGCCAGCAGCTTGCGGATTAGCGGGGGGGCCAATGAGCAGTTCTTC | TRBV5-1 | TRBD2 | many | 16 | TRBJ2-1
CASSPFPGLASGETQYF | TGTGCCAGCAGCCCGTTTCCGGGACTAGCAAGCGGAGAGACCCAGTACTTC | TRBV7-2 | TRBD2 | NA | 17 | TRBJ2-5
CASSLGTSSYEQFF | TGCGCCAGCAGTTTAGGGACTAGTTCATATGAGCAGTTCTTC | TRBV10-2 | TRBD2 | NA | 14 | TRBJ2-1
CASSPGQSEDTQYF | TGTGCCAGCAGTCCCGGCCAGTCGGAGGATACGCAGTATTTT | TRBV28 | NA | many | 14 | TRBJ2-3
CASSPERDGETQYF | TGTGCCAGCTCCCCTGAGCGGGACGGAGAGACCCAGTACTTC | TRBV2 | TRBD2 | few | 14 | TRBJ2-5
CATSDFQGIESGHQPQHF | TGTGCCACCAGTGATTTTCAAGGGATTGAGTCGGGTCATCAGCCCCAGCATTTT | TRBV24-1 | NA | NA | 18 | TRBJ1-5
CASSRAARYYEQYF | TGTGCCAGCAGCCGAGCTGCCAGGTACTACGAGCAGTACTTC | TRBV3-1 | NA | NA | 14 | TRBJ2-7
CASSSAGTSGPTDAQYF | TGTGCCAGCAGCTCTGCCGGGACTAGCGGCCCCACAGATGCGCAGTATTTT | TRBV7-2 | TRBD2 | NA | 17 | TRBJ2-3
CASSTTGPHNEQFF | TGTGCCAGCAGCACGACAGGGCCCCACAATGAGCAGTTCTTC | TRBV9 | TRBD1 | many | 14 | TRBJ2-1
CASGQSTDTQYF | TGTGCCAGCGGACAGAGCACAGATACGCAGTATTTT | TRBV3-1 | NA | few | 12 | TRBJ2-3
CSASPAVDGYTF | TGCAGTGCTAGTCCAGCGGTGGATGGCTACACCTTC | TRBV20-1 | NA | NA | 12 | TRBJ1-2
CASSVDSGDLYGYTF | TGTGCCAGCAGCGTCGATTCCGGGGACCTATATGGCTACACCTTC | TRBV9 | NA | NA | 15 | TRBJ1-2
CSGAGTFYEQYF | TGCAGCGGCGCCGGGACCTTCTACGAGCAGTACTTC | TRBV29-1 | NA | few | 12 | TRBJ2-7
CASSQRGEETQYF | TGTGCCAGCAGCCAAAGGGGAGAAGAGACCCAGTACTTC | TRBV3-1 | NA | NA | 13 | TRBJ2-5
CASSPNSPVGETQYF | TGTGCCAGCAGCCCCAATTCCCCCGTTGGGGAGACCCAGTACTTC | TRBV7-9 | NA | many | 15 | TRBJ2-5